Reported below is one T cell receptor beta chain. The protocol was immunoSEQ multiplex PCR, while the TCRdb copy is restricted to in-frame clones and leaves out a portion. The table includes some 200,000 clones, 85% to 90% detected once. This specimen belongs to a study of blood T cell repertoires in COVID-19. Germline-derived CDR1 and CDR2 are MGHRA and YSYEKL. V gave up 1 base and J gave up 5 bases, with 14 bases separating them. This CDR3 is 15 amino acids long. What was sequenced was PBMCs or T cells enriched from blood (not recorded which). The chain carries TRBV4-1 and TRBJ1-1; possibly TRBD1 for D (5 bases). The receptor's source is a woman under 30 in a cohort exposed to, infected with or recovered from COVID-19 (not recorded which). The CDR3 nucleotides read TGCGCCAGCAGCCAAGTGGAGGGGAGGGAGACTGAAGCTTTCTTT. This encodes CASSQVEGRETEAFF.